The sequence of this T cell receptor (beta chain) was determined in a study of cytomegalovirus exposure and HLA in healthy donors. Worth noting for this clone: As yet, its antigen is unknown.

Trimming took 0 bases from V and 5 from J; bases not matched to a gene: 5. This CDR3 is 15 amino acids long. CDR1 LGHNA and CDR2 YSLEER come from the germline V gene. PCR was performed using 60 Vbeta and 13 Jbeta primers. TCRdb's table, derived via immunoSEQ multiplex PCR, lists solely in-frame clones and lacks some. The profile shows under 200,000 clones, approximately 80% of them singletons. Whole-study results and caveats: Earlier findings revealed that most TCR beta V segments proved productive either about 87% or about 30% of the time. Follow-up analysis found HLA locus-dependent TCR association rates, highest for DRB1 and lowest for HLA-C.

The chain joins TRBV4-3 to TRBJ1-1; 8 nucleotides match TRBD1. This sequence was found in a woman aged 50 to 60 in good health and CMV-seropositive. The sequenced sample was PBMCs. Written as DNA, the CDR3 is TGCGCCAGCAGCCAAGAGGGACAGGCGTGGACTGAAGCTTTCTTT. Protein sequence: CASSQEGQAWTEAFF.